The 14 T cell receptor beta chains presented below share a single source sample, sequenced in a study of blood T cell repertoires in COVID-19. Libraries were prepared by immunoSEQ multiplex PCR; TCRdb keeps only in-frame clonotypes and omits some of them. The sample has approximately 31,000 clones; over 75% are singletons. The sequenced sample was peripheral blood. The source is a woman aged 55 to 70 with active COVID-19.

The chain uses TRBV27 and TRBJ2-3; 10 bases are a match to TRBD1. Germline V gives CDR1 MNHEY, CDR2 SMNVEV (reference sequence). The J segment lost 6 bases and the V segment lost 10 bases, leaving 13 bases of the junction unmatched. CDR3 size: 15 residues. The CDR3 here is CATLAPGQGRDTQYF. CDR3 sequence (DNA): TGTGCCACCCTAGCCCCGGGACAGGGGAGGGATACGCAGTATTTT.

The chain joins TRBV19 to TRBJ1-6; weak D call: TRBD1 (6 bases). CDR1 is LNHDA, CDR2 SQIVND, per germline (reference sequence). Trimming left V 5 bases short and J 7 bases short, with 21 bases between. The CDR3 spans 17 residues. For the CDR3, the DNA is TGTGCCAGTAGTGCCATTCGGCCGGAACAGGGAAATTCACCCCTCCACTTT. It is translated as CASSAIRPEQGNSPLHF.

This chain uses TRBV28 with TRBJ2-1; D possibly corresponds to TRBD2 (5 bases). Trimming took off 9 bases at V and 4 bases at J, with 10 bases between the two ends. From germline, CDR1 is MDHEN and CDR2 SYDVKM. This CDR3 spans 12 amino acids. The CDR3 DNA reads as TGTGCCAGTAGCGATCCGTACAATGAGCAGTTCTTC. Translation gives CASSDPYNEQFF. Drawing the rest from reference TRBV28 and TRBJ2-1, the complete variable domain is DVKVTQSSRYLVKRTGEKVFLECVQDMDHENMFWYRQDPGLGLRLIYFSYDVKMKEKGDIPEGYSVSREKKERFSLILESASTNQTSMYLCASSDPYNEQFFGPGTRLTVL.

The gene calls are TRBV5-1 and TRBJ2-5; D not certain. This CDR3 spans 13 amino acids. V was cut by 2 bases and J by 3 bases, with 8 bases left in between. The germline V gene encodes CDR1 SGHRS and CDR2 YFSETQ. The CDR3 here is CASSLSSEETQYF. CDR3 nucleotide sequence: TGCGCCAGCAGCTTATCCAGTGAAGAGACCCAGTACTTC. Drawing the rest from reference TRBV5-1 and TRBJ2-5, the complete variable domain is KAGVTQTPRYLIKTRGQQVTLSCSPISGHRSVSWYQQTPGQGLQFLFEYFSETQRNKGNFPGRFSGRQFSNSRSEMNVSTLELGDSALYLCASSLSSEETQYFGPGTRLLVL.

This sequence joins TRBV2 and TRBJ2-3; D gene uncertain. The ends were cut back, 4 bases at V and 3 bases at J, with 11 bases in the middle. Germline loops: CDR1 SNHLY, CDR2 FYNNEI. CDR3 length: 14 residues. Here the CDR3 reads CASSALLVTDTQYF. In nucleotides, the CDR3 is TGTGCCAGCAGTGCCCTCCTAGTTACAGATACGCAGTATTTT.

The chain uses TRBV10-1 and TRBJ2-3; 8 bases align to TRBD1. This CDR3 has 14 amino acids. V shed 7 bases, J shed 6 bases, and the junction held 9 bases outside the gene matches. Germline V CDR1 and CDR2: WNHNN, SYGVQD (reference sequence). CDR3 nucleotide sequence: TGCGCCAGCAACGACAGGGGAGGTACTGATACGCAGTATTTT. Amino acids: CASNDRGGTDTQYF.

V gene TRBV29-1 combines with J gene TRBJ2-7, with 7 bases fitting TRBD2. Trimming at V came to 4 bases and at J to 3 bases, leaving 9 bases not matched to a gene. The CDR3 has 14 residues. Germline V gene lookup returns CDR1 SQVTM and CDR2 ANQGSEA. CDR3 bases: TGCAGCGTTGGCAGTCGGGCGGGGGTCTACGAGCAGTACTTC. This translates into CSVGSRAGVYEQYF.

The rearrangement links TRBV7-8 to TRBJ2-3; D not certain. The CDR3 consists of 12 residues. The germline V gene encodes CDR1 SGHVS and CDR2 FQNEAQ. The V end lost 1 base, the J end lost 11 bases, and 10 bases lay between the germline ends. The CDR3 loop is CASSLDLLKQYF. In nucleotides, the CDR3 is TGTGCCAGCAGCTTAGATTTACTTAAGCAGTATTTT. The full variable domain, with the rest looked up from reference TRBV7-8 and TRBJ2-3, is GAGVSQSPRYKVAKRGQDVALRCDPISGHVSLFWYQQALGQGPEFLTYFQNEAQLDKSGLPSDRFFAERPEGSVSTLKIQRTQQEDSAVYLCASSLDLLKQYFGPGTRLTVL.

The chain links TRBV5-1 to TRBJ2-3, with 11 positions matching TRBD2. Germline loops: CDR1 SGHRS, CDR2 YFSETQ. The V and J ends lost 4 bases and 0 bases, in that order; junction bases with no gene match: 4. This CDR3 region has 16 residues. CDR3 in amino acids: CASSPSGRTSTDTQYF. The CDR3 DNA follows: TGCGCCAGCAGCCCTAGCGGGAGGACTAGCACAGATACGCAGTATTTT.

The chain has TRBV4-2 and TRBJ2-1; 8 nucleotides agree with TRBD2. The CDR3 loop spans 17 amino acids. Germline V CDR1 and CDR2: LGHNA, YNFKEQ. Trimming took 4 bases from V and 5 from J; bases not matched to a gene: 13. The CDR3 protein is CASSPLGSGGVHNEQFF. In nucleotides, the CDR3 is TGTGCCAGCAGCCCCCTGGGGAGCGGGGGCGTCCACAATGAGCAGTTCTTC.

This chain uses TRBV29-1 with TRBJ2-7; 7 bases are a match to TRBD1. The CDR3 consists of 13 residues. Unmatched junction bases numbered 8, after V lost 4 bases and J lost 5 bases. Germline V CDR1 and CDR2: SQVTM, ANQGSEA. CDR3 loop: CSVAMTGTHEQYF. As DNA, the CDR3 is TGCAGCGTTGCGATGACAGGGACCCACGAGCAGTACTTC.

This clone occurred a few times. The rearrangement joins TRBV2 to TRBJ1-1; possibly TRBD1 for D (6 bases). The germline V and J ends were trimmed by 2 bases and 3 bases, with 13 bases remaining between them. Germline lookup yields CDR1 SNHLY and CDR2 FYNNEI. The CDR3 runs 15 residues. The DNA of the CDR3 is TGTGCCAGCAGTGAATGGTCGGGGGGCGACACTGAAGCTTTCTTT. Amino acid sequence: CASSEWSGGDTEAFF.

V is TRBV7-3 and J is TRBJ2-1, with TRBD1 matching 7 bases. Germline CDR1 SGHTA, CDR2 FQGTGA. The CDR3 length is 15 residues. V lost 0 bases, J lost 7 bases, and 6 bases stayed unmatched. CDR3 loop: CASSLTAGGRNEQFF. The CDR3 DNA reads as TGTGCCAGCAGCTTAACTGCAGGGGGTCGAAATGAGCAGTTCTTC.

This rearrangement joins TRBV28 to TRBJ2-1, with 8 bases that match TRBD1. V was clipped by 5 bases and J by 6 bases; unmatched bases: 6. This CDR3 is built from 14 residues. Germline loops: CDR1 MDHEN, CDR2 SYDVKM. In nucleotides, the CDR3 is TGTGCCAGCAGTGGGGGACAGGCTCTCAATGAGCAGTTCTTC. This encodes CASSGGQALNEQFF.